The T cell receptor (beta chain) under discussion was sequenced for a study of circulating and synovial CD4+ cells in juvenile arthritis. Study-level points and caveats: Compared with bulk blood, circulating pathogenic-like lymphocytes shared substantially more CDR3 sequences with synovial T cells. Some such blood samples were as oligoclonal as synovium. The pathogenic-like versus bulk T cell difference escaped Vbeta family analysis. T cell genome counts differed by at least an order of magnitude between CPL and CD4 samples.

Libraries were prepared by immunoSEQ multiplex PCR; TCRdb keeps only in-frame clonotypes and omits some of them. This table has about 30,000 clones, 80% to 95% appearing once. As regards this clone: No antigen is known for it.

Germline V gives CDR1 ENHRY, CDR2 SYGVKD. V lost 0 bases, J lost 4 bases, and 7 bases stayed unmatched. The CDR3 consists of 16 residues. The source of this sequence is a human donor with juvenile idiopathic arthritis. The V call is TRBV10-3, the J call TRBJ2-7; 9 nucleotides agree with TRBD1. The sequencing sample was made of CD4+ T cells from blood. CDR3 in DNA: TGTGCCATCAGTGAGTCGGAAACAGGGGGCAAATACGAGCAGTACTTC. Residues: CAISESETGGKYEQYF.